The entry that follows covers one T cell receptor (beta chain) sequence. Its antigen remains unidentified. The V segment lost 0 bases and the J segment 0 bases; nucleotides outside the gene matches: 5. The CDR3 loop spans 16 amino acids. Germline V gene sequence: CDR1 MNHEY, CDR2 SVGAGI. The PCR contained 60 Vbeta and 13 Jbeta primers. Repertoires were generated with immunoSEQ multiplex PCR, while TCRdb's copy carries only in-frame clones and drops some. Among about 70,000 clones listed, about nine tenths were seen once. The data derive from a study of cytomegalovirus exposure and HLA in healthy donors. Study-level results: Reports state that TCR beta sequences accurately predicted most subjects' HLA-A and HLA-B alleles. Roughly even sequencing depth across donors was the assumption behind the presence/absence analyses. Association of a missense DCLRE1C variant with TCR beta V- and J-gene trimming was reported in a later analysis.

These donors counted as nominally healthy when sampled, but unrecorded immune exposures were likely. The specimen sequenced was PBMCs. The chain recombines TRBV6-5 with TRBJ2-7, with 7 bases that match TRBD1. The receptor comes from a woman aged 25 to 39 in good health and CMV-seronegative. CDR3 residues: CASSYSRTGDSYEQYF. CDR3 bases: TGTGCCAGCAGTTACTCGAGGACAGGCGACTCCTACGAGCAGTACTTC.